A single sample gave rise to the 20 T cell receptor beta chains below, sequenced in a study of cytomegalovirus exposure and HLA in healthy donors. Use of 60 Vbeta and 13 Jbeta primers characterized the PCR. Repertoires were generated with immunoSEQ multiplex PCR, while TCRdb's copy carries only in-frame clones and drops some. The sample records approximately 170,000 clones, roughly 80% being singletons. Sequencing was done on a sample of PBMCs. All receptors derive from a male donor in good health and CMV-seronegative.

The rearrangement joins TRBV6-1 to TRBJ1-1, with TRBD1 as a possible D gene (6 bases). Trimming pared 6 bases from V and 4 bases from J, leaving 12 bases between. The germline gives CDR1 MNHNS, CDR2 SASEGT. The CDR3 covers 13 residues. DNA for the CDR3: TGTGCCAGCAGATTGACAGGAGGCACTGAAGCTTTCTTT. Translated: CASRLTGGTEAFF.

The V gene is TRBV5-1, the J gene TRBJ2-5; 8 nucleotides agree with TRBD1. The J call may not be correct, given that the DNA end is closer to TRBJ2-7. Germline CDR1 is SGHRS and CDR2 is YFSETQ. This CDR3 region has 15 residues. The CDR3 region is CASSLGTGTSYEQYF. The CDR3 DNA follows: TGCGCCAGCAGCTTAGGGACAGGTACTTCCTACGAGCAGTACTTC.

This sequence joins TRBV5-1 and TRBJ1-2, with 7 nucleotides matching TRBD1. V gave up 0 bases and J gave up 6 bases; unmatched junction bases: 5. Germline V gene data show CDR1 as SGHRS and CDR2 as YFSETQ. The CDR3 runs 14 residues. Here the CDR3 reads CASSLAQGDHGYTF. The CDR3 DNA sequence: TGCGCCAGCAGCTTGGCCCAGGGGGACCATGGCTACACCTTC.

V and J are TRBV6-1 and TRBJ2-2; D perhaps matches TRBD2 (6 bases). Deletions cut 3 bases from V and 0 bases from J, with 11 bases between. The CDR3 has 16 residues. Germline-derived CDR1 and CDR2 are MNHNS and SASEGT. The CDR3 is CASSDRGFPNTGELFF. The CDR3, as DNA: TGTGCCAGCAGTGATCGGGGGTTTCCGAACACCGGGGAGCTGTTTTTT.

CDR3 residues: CASSWEPSNYGYTF. The CDR3 region has the DNA TGTGCCAGCAGTTGGGAGCCATCTAACTATGGCTACACCTTC. The V gene is TRBV6-1, the J gene TRBJ1-2; D uncertain. This CDR3 region has 14 residues. Germline V lookup: CDR1 MNHNS, CDR2 SASEGT. V was shortened by 5 bases and J by 0 bases, with 10 bases between the two germline ends.

The rearrangement joins TRBV15 to TRBJ1-4; D is perhaps TRBD1 (5 bases). There are 16 residues in the CDR3. Germline-derived CDR1 and CDR2 are LNHNV and YYDKDF (reference sequence). Trimming stripped 5 bases from V and 1 base from J, with 14 bases between. The CDR3 nucleotides are TGTGCCACCAGCCTGGCAGCCAGGGTAACTAATGAAAAACTGTTTTTT. Its protein product is CATSLAARVTNEKLFF.

The gene calls are TRBV5-1 and TRBJ2-7; 7 bases agree with TRBD1. Germline V lookup: CDR1 SGHRS, CDR2 YFSETQ. CDR3 length: 12 residues. The V segment lost 0 bases and the J segment 6 bases; nucleotides outside the gene matches: 0. The CDR3 is CASSLDRGEQYF. CDR3 nucleotide sequence: TGCGCCAGCAGCTTGGACAGGGGCGAGCAGTACTTC.

This clone was detected a few times. The chain employs TRBV10-2 and TRBJ1-1; D remains ambiguous. Germline V lookup: CDR1 WSHSY, CDR2 SAAADI. V was cut by 1 base and J by 1 base, with 7 bases left in between. The CDR3 runs to 14 residues. Here the CDR3 reads CASSEWQANTEAFF. In nucleotides, the CDR3 is TGCGCCAGCAGTGAGTGGCAGGCGAACACTGAAGCTTTCTTT.

The genes are TRBV7-9 and TRBJ2-5; 8 nucleotides match TRBD1. Germline CDR1 reads SEHNR; CDR2 reads FQNEAQ (reference sequence). The J segment lost 3 bases and the V segment lost 5 bases, leaving 8 bases of the junction unmatched. There are 15 residues in the CDR3. In DNA form, the CDR3 reads TGTGCCAGCAGCCACCTCGGACAGGGTAAAGAGACCCAGTACTTC. Amino acid sequence: CASSHLGQGKETQYF.

Points on this clone: The sample holds other DNA sequences that translate to the same CDR3. The chain employs TRBV7-2 and TRBJ1-2; D might be TRBD1 (5 bases). The CDR3 loop spans 13 amino acids. Trimming stripped 3 bases from V and 3 bases from J, with 8 bases between. Germline V gene lookup returns CDR1 SGHTA and CDR2 FQGNSA. CDR3 sequence reads: CASSFDRDYGYTF. CDR3 DNA sequence: TGTGCCAGCAGCTTCGACAGAGACTATGGCTACACCTTC.

This clone showed up just a few times. The chain has TRBV5-1 and TRBJ1-1; TRBD1 matches at 8 bases. The CDR3 runs to 15 residues. V lost 5 bases and J lost 4; bases outside the gene matches: 10. CDR1 is SGHRS and CDR2 is YFSETQ in the germline V gene. The CDR3 DNA is TGCGCCAGCAGGCGTATGACAGGGGAGGTCACTGAAGCTTTCTTT. It yields the protein CASRRMTGEVTEAFF.

The chain links TRBV19 to TRBJ1-1; a possible D gene is TRBD1 (5 bases). Germline V CDR1 and CDR2: LNHDA, SQIVND (reference sequence). The CDR3 runs 14 residues. Trimming shortened V by 2 bases and J by 4 bases, and 11 bases separated the two germline ends. CDR3 bases: TGTGCCAGTAGTATACAGGGTACGGGCACTGAAGCTTTCTTT. This encodes CASSIQGTGTEAFF. The full variable domain, completed using reference TRBV19 and TRBJ1-1, is DGGITQSPKYLFRKEGQNVTLSCEQNLNHDAMYWYRQDPGQGLRLIYYSQIVNDFQKGDIAEGYSVSREKKESFPLTVTSAQKNPTAFYLCASSIQGTGTEAFFGQGTRLTVV.

The rearrangement links TRBV5-4 to TRBJ1-6; a weak D match, TRBD1 (5 bases). The germline V gene encodes CDR1 SGHNT and CDR2 YYREEE (reference sequence). The CDR3 has 14 amino acids. V was clipped by 0 bases and J by 10 bases, with 11 bases between them. The CDR3 loop is CASSLVVGRSPLHF. CDR3 sequence (DNA): TGTGCCAGCAGCTTGGTCGTGGGGCGGTCACCCCTCCACTTT. The whole variable domain, remainder taken from reference TRBV5-4 and TRBJ1-6, is ETGVTQSPTHLIKTRGQQVTLRCSSQSGHNTVSWYQQALGQGPQFIFQYYREEENGRGNFPPRFSGLQFPNYSSELNVNALELDDSALYLCASSLVVGRSPLHFGNGTRLTVT.

The rearrangement joins TRBV5-1 to TRBJ1-2, with D perhaps TRBD1 (6 bases). The CDR3 totals 14 residues. V was pared by 2 bases and J by 1 base, with 9 bases between. CDR1 SGHRS and CDR2 YFSETQ come from the germline V gene. The CDR3 is CASSLDRSNYGYTF. The CDR3 region has the DNA TGCGCCAGCAGCTTAGACAGGAGTAACTATGGCTACACCTTC.

The rearrangement joins TRBV5-4 to TRBJ1-1, with D unclear. CDR1 and CDR2 from the germline V gene are SGHNT and YYREEE (reference sequence). Trimming removed 5 bases from V and 3 bases from J, with 8 bases in between. The CDR3 loop spans 12 amino acids. CDR3 residues: CASSSSYTEAFF. The CDR3 region has the DNA TGTGCCAGCAGTTCTTCTTACACTGAAGCTTTCTTT.

V is TRBV10-3 and J is TRBJ1-1, with 7 bases lining up with TRBD1. There are 13 residues in the CDR3. V trimming: 6 bases; J trimming: 2 bases; junction bases outside the gene matches: 3. Germline V lookup: CDR1 ENHRY, CDR2 SYGVKD. DNA for the CDR3: TGTGCCATCAGCGGGACAGTCAACACTGAAGCTTTCTTT. Translating it yields CAISGTVNTEAFF.

J is TRBJ2-7 and V is TRBV19, with 7 bases identical to TRBD1. After removal of 6 bases from V and 1 base from J, the junction contained 6 bases not matched to a gene. The CDR3 has 14 amino acids. The V gene's germline CDR1 is LNHDA and CDR2 SQIVND (reference sequence). DNA of the CDR3: TGTGCCAGTAGACGATCGGACAGGTCCTACGAGCAGTACTTC. As protein: CASRRSDRSYEQYF.

The chain recombines TRBV4-1 with TRBJ1-2, with a possible D match to TRBD1 (6 bases). The V end lost 5 bases, the J end lost 5 bases, and 15 bases lay between the germline ends. CDR3 size: 14 residues. Germline CDR1 is MGHRA and CDR2 is YSYEKL. The CDR3 region is CASSSDREIYGYTF. The CDR3 DNA reads as TGCGCCAGCAGCTCGGACAGAGAAATTTATGGCTACACCTTC.

This chain uses TRBV2 with TRBJ1-1; TRBD1 aligns across 9 bases. J was trimmed by 3 bases and V by 4 bases; bases with no gene match: 15. Germline CDR1 is SNHLY and CDR2 is FYNNEI. The CDR3 has 18 amino acids. DNA for the CDR3: TGTGCCAGCAGTGCTAGGGACAGGGCGAGGTCCACGGACACTGAAGCTTTCTTT. Protein: CASSARDRARSTDTEAFF.

This clone appeared once. The chain employs TRBV5-4 and TRBJ2-7, with no clear D. This CDR3 contains 13 residues. The germline CDR1 and CDR2 sequences are SGHNT and YYREEE (reference sequence). V dropped 4 bases and J dropped 9 bases, with 17 bases sitting between them. DNA for the CDR3: TGTGCCAGCAGCCTAGTGGCAGAAAGTGGGCAGTACTTC. This translates into CASSLVAESGQYF.